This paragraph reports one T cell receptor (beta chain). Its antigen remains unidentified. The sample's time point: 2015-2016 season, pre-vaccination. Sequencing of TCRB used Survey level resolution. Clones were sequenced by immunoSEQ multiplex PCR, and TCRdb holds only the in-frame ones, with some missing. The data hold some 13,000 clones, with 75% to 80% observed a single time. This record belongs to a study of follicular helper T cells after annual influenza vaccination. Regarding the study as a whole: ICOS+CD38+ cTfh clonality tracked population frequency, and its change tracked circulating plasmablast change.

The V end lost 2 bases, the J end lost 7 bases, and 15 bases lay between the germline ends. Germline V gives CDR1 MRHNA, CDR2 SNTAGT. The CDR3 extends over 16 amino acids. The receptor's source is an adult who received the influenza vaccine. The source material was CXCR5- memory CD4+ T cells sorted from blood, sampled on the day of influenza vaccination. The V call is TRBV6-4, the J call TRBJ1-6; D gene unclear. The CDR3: CASSDRQLLRNSPLHF. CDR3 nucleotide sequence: TGTGCCAGCAGTGACCGACAACTACTTAGGAATTCACCCCTCCACTTT.